Ten or more counts support the clone carrying this T cell receptor beta chain. The CDR3 sequence is 14 residues long. Trimming stripped 0 bases from V and 4 bases from J, with 7 bases between. The germline CDR1 and CDR2 sequences are MNHEY and SVGAGI. The sample comes from a study of regulatory T cells in long-lasting Graves disease. About the study: Persistence in Graves' disease denoted antithyroid drug use beyond 5 years alongside positive TSH receptor antibodies.

Arm-PCR of CDR3 regions and iRepertoire HTBI primers were used to build TCR beta libraries. TCRdb itself ran the multiplex PCR reads through MiXCR, one entry per CDR3 protein. The sample lists 300,000 to 500,000 distinct CDR3 sequences; more than 20% were seen once. Time point given: persistent/refractory GD, antithyroid drugs over 5 years with positive TRAb. Researchers made the TCR library from RNA that was extracted from PBMCs. The patients included were those that came from an endocrinology department in Xi'an, China. The gene calls are TRBV6-5 and TRBJ2-1, with a tentative D call TRBD2 (5 bases). The sample in question was peripheral blood mononuclear cells (PBMCs), obtained when the disease was refractory, from a patient treated with antithyroid drugs. The receptor was derived from a female donor with Graves disease. The CDR3 DNA follows: TGTGCCAGCAGTTACTCGAGGGTTTACAATGAGCAGTTCTTC. Protein: CASSYSRVYNEQFF.